The T cell receptor beta chain described here comes from a study of regulatory T cells in long-lasting Graves disease (dated by TCRdb to about 2021). Background on the whole study: In the newly diagnosed Graves' disease group, patients had been taking antithyroid drugs for less than 3 months. TCR sequencing covered 13 persistent and around 20 newly diagnosed Graves' disease patients, about 35 samples in total. This study used TCR sequencing and RNA sequencing of peripheral blood to compare persistent Graves' disease patients against newly diagnosed Graves' disease patients. The study took place in China and was registered as a clinical trial.

CDR3 length: 15 amino acids, cysteine to phenylalanine. The DNA shown is the 45-base CDR3, in frame from base 1. V and J are truncated by 5 bases and 2 bases respectively, leaving an intervening sequence of 13 bases. The germline V gene encodes CDR1 DFQATT and CDR2 SNEGSKA (reference sequence). Points on this clonotype: Its target antigen remains unknown. It has no much larger one-base neighbor in the sample; base qualities were not kept.

Results and caveats for the whole study, not just this receptor: Lower TCR Shannon entropy and fewer highly expanded clones were observed in persistent Graves' disease patients than in newly diagnosed patients, which suggested clonal expansion. TRBV28, TRBJ1-2 and TRBJ2-5 were preferentially used in persistent disease, while TRBV20-1 and TRBJ2-1 were favored in newly diagnosed disease. As a limitation, the authors acknowledged that the small sample size may reduce accuracy. A larger number of public clonotypes was shared among persistent patients (2,741) than among newly diagnosed patients (roughly 1,000). Sequencing and analysis were limited to the TCR beta chain. Only peripheral blood was studied, because thyroid tissue, the primary lesion, was inaccessible.

The time point label, read with the paper, signifies: newly diagnosed GD, antithyroid drugs for less than 3 months. For both TCR sequencing and RNA sequencing, RNA was extracted from PBMCs using TRIzol. Graves' disease was diagnosed according to American Thyroid Association guidelines. Recruitment of patients was carried out at an endocrinology department in Xi'an, China. From each patient, 7.5 to 10 milliliters of peripheral blood was collected into an EDTA anticoagulant tube. Ficoll Paque Plus density gradient separation was used to isolate PBMCs, and no further T cell sorting was done. An Agilent 2100 Bioanalyzer and agarose gel were used to check RNA quality, while a NanoDrop 2000 measured RNA concentration. Library creation used multiplex PCR. Instrument used: Illumina HiSeq 4000. To build TCR beta libraries, CDR3 regions were amplified by Arm-PCR using iRepertoire HTBI primers. Gel purification was performed on PCR products prior to sequencing. From the authors' description of their analysis: Across samples, around 62 TRBV and roughly 15 TRBJ segments were identified and used for gene usage analysis of CDR3 amino acid clonotypes. COPE and FqMerger were used to merge the filtered high-quality paired reads into contigs. BLAST was used to align contigs to IMGT TRBV, TRBD and TRBJ reference genes, with CDR3 defined following IMGT. Any clonotype with a frequency above 0.1% was counted as a highly expanded clone. Repertoire diversity was measured by Shannon entropy, and V-J evenness by the Gini coefficient. A clonotype was considered public if more than one individual shared it. TCRdb trimmed public reads at Q25 via fastp, called clones via MiXCR and kept in-frame beta chains. Every entry covers one CDR3 protein and lists the most common genes and DNA from its rows. TCRdb's processing, not the authors' own work, is the source of the V and J calls. The sample data list over 500,000 distinct CDR3 sequences, and around 16% of these were observed just once. The ten largest clonotypes hold about 12% of the sample.

The same data also contributed to another study, on T cells in Graves' hyperthyroidism and ophthalmopathy. The second study, in turn, reports: Stable Graves' hyperthyroidism was defined as the absence of progression to ophthalmopathy over 18 months of follow-up. Hyperthyroidism patients were newly diagnosed, with disease duration under 2 months, and aged 18 to 65 years. The study excluded patients with uncontrolled infections, other autoimmune diseases, pregnancy or lactation. Diagnoses relied on clinical symptoms, serum thyroxine and TRAb, thyroid ultrasound and orbital computed tomography. For the first round of RT-PCR on the TCR CDR3, the HTBI primer set was used together with the Qiagen OneStep RT-PCR kit. Most expanded thyroid clonotypes (frequency above 0.001) were also found in blood, which suggests that blood repertoires may mirror thyroid immune responses. Ophthalmopathy was separated from stable hyperthyroidism by a 13 V-J signature model, with 85% to 90% sensitivity and about 81% specificity obtained in cross-validation and 80%/75% obtained in testing. During validation, the model predicted progression to ophthalmopathy a median of about 6.5 months ahead of onset, with almost 71% sensitivity and 72% to 80% specificity. To identify TCR V-J signatures that set the groups apart, the researchers used a discovery cohort of 95 to 100 patients, made up of under 50 with Graves' ophthalmopathy and approximately 57 with stable Graves' hyperthyroidism. Whether ophthalmopathy could be predicted prospectively was tested in an independent validation cohort made up of about 20 hyperthyroidism patients plus 17 patients who later progressed to ophthalmopathy. For training and testing, the roughly 93 patients in the discovery cohort were randomly divided in a 7:3 ratio. The study also compared thyroid tissue and blood T-cell repertoires from roughly 6 Graves' hyperthyroidism patients. Once sampling was done, hyperthyroidism patients were given methimazole at a starting dose of 30 mg daily, whereas ophthalmopathy patients were given high-dose intravenous methylprednisolone. Libraries were constructed in a second round of multiplex PCR, after which size selection and purification were carried out. Paired-end sequencing of the libraries was performed with 100 bp reads on an Illumina HiSeq2000. SOAPnuke was used to process the raw data, with reads discarded if the reads contained adapters or uncalled bases, had a mean Phred below 15, or lacked an exact constant-primer or identifier match. High-quality paired reads were merged with COPE v1.2.5, and unique nucleotide sequences were defined as clonotypes. MiTCR v1.1 was used to align the clonotypes against IMGT TRBV, TRBD and TRBJ reference segments. Only V-J combinations with frequency above 0.0001, covering approximately 99% of repertoires, were analysed. A TCS score was defined as the ratio of F50 (clonal expansion) to E x V (chaos), with BLOSUM62-based TCRdist applied between CDR3 peptides within each V-J. Welch's t-statistics and random forest reduced 514 V-J features to about 13, which were used in a naive Bayes classifier (R e1071). Sample size was not statistically predetermined, and blinding of investigators to group allocation was not performed. The paper reports TCR Vbeta CDR3 sequencing of more than 120 peripheral blood samples: 40 to 45 ophthalmopathy, over 70 hyperthyroidism and about 17 progressor patients.

The sequences come from peripheral blood mononuclear cells (PBMCs), collected at new diagnosis, from a patient treated with antithyroid drugs. This chain is built from TRBV20-1 and TRBJ1-6, with the D gene too uncertain to name. This sequence originates from a man younger than 35 with Graves disease. Donor details come from another sample of the same person, matched by shared clones. The DNA is TGCAGTGCTCCCCTTTCCGGGGCCTATAATTCACCCCTCCACTTT. It codes for CSAPLSGAYNSPLHF.